A selection of T cell receptor beta chains follows, all from one sample in a study of glioma-infiltrating T cells. MiXCR, applied by TCRdb to the multiplex PCR reads, yields one record per CDR3 protein. The table has 100,000 to 150,000 distinct CDR3 sequences, more than 20% seen once. Sequencing used glioma tissue, nonneoplastic brain tissue, or PBMCs (not recorded which). These receptors all stem from a human donor with low-grade glioma or glioblastoma, undergoing nonglioma brain surgery, or in good health (not recorded which). CDR3s include the opening cysteine and the closing phenylalanine or tryptophan. The D gene is left open where the match is weak. Expanded clones are given a class, and other clones once, few, many or no size at all.

clone_size j_call d_call v_call cdr3_aa cdr3_nt
once TRBJ2-5 . TRBV28 CASRPREATGTQYF TGTGCCAGCAGACCCCGTGAGGCTACAGGGACCCAGTACTTC
. TRBJ1-2 . TRBV14 CASSQDRGALNYGYTF TGTGCCAGCAGCCAAGATCGGGGGGCCCTCAACTATGGCTACACCTTC
. TRBJ1-3 . TRBV20-1 CSAKSPGGNTIYF TGCAGTGCCAAAAGTCCGGGGGGAAACACCATATATTTT
many TRBJ1-2 . TRBV7-9 CASSLVLGRSYGYTF TGTGCCAGCAGCTTAGTGCTGGGGCGAAGCTATGGCTACACCTTC
few TRBJ2-2 TRBD2 TRBV4-2 CASSQESGTSGPTGELFF TGTGCCAGCAGCCAAGAATCCGGGACTAGCGGGCCCACCGGGGAGCTGTTTTTT
. TRBJ2-3 . TRBV14 CASSETTDTQYF TGTGCCAGCAGCGAGACAACAGATACGCAGTATTTT
few TRBJ2-5 . TRBV12-3/TRBV12-4 CASSYLTGETQYF TGTGCCAGCAGTTACCTGACAGGAGAGACCCAGTACTTC
. TRBJ2-1 TRBD1 TRBV10-3 CAITEGDRGSVEQFF TGTGCCATCACAGAGGGGGACAGGGGGTCGGTTGAGCAGTTCTTC
many TRBJ1-5 TRBD1 TRBV20-1 CSAEGTGDSNQPQHF TGCAGTGCGGAGGGGACAGGCGATAGCAATCAGCCCCAGCATTTT
few TRBJ2-3 TRBD1 TRBV19 CASTPRGTEGADTQYF TGTGCCAGTACCCCCCGAGGGACAGAGGGAGCAGATACGCAGTATTTT
few TRBJ2-3 . TRBV6-1 CASSVGGASDTQYF TGTGCCAGCAGTGTGGGGGGGGCGTCAGATACGCAGTATTTT
few TRBJ1-5 . TRBV7-2 CASSNRDSNQPQHF TGTGCCAGCAGCAACCGGGATAGCAATCAGCCCCAGCATTTT
many TRBJ2-3 . TRBV20-1 CSEQGRTDTQYF TGCAGTGAACAGGGAAGGACAGATACGCAGTATTTT
medium-sized TRBJ2-3 . TRBV6-1 CASRPGTTDTQYF TGTGCCAGCAGGCCCGGGACCACAGATACGCAGTATTTT
many TRBJ2-3 . TRBV27 CASSTRQVQSDTQYF TGTGCCAGCAGCACCCGACAGGTGCAATCAGATACGCAGTATTTT
few TRBJ2-5 . TRBV20-1 CSARVDVRETQYF TGCAGTGCTAGAGTCGATGTAAGGGAGACCCAGTACTTC
. TRBJ2-5 . TRBV27 CASSPTRIRETQYF TGTGCCAGCAGTCCCACTCGGATCCGGGAGACCCAGTACTTC